These 28 T cell receptor beta chains were all obtained from the same sample, sequenced in a study of CD4 T cells in relation to SARS-CoV-2 and coronaviruses. The repertoire was sequenced with immunoSEQ multiplex PCR; TCRdb's copy has only in-frame clones and lacks some. The sample holds tens of thousands of clones, 80% to 90% seen once. Sequences were obtained from memory CD4+ T cells from PBMCs. These receptors were taken from an adult with COVID-19.

The chain recombines TRBV19 with TRBJ2-7, with a tentative D call TRBD1 (5 bases). Germline V gene sequence: CDR1 LNHDA, CDR2 SQIVND (reference sequence). The CDR3 contains 11 residues. V was cut by 7 bases and J by 5 bases, with 9 bases left in between. The CDR3 coding sequence is TGTGCCAGTAAAGGGGTGGACGAGCAGTACTTC. Protein product: CASKGVDEQYF.

This clone was recorded only once. The J gene is TRBJ2-2, the V gene TRBV2; 7 positions match TRBD2. J was trimmed by 5 bases and V by 6 bases; bases with no gene match: 6. The length of the CDR3 is 14 residues. From germline, CDR1 is SNHLY and CDR2 FYNNEI. CDR3 bases: TGTGCCAGCAGAAGGGGAGGGAGAACCGGGGAGCTGTTTTTT. It is translated as CASRRGGRTGELFF.

V gene TRBV6-5 combines with J gene TRBJ1-3; D uncertain. CDR3 size: 14 residues. Trimming shortened V by 8 bases and J by 0 bases, and 11 bases separated the two germline ends. Germline CDR1 and CDR2: MNHEY and SVGAGI. CDR3 region: CASRSVLSGNTIYF. Written as DNA, the CDR3 is TGTGCCAGCCGTTCCGTGCTCTCTGGAAACACCATATATTTT.

The chain couples TRBV7-9 to TRBJ2-1, with D maybe TRBD1 (5 bases). Trimming stripped 5 bases from V and 0 bases from J, with 20 bases between. The CDR3 is 18 amino acids. CDR1 and CDR2 from the germline V gene are SEHNR and FQNEAQ (reference sequence). CDR3 DNA: TGTGCCAGCAGCAAAGGGGCGGTGGGCGGTTACTCCTACAATGAGCAGTTCTTC. Its protein product is CASSKGAVGGYSYNEQFF.

The rearrangement links TRBV12-3 or TRBV12-4 to TRBJ2-5; no clear D. This CDR3 has 13 amino acids. V lost 1 base, J lost 5 bases, and 8 bases lay in between. The CDR3 loop is CASSLGALETQYF. For the CDR3, the DNA is TGTGCCAGCAGTTTAGGGGCGCTGGAGACCCAGTACTTC.

The chain is built from TRBV30 and TRBJ2-5; D gene uncertain. Trimming removed 3 bases from V and 5 bases from J, with 10 bases in between. Germline-derived CDR1 and CDR2 are GTSNPN and SVGIG (reference sequence). The CDR3 contains 12 residues. The CDR3 spells CAWRPVVETQYF. The CDR3 nucleotides are TGTGCCTGGAGACCGGTTGTGGAGACCCAGTACTTC.

V and J are TRBV2 and TRBJ1-2; the D is unclear. Deletions cut 7 bases from V and 2 bases from J, with 8 bases between. The CDR3 sequence is 12 residues long. CDR1 and CDR2 from the germline V gene are SNHLY and FYNNEI. CDR3 coding DNA: TGTGCCAGCACTACAGAGAACTATGGCTACACCTTC. Translation: CASTTENYGYTF.

This chain connects TRBV27 to TRBJ2-5; D gene uncertain. V lost 2 bases to trimming and J lost 5 bases, with 15 bases between them. The CDR3 is made up of 15 amino acids. Per the germline V gene, CDR1 is MNHEY and CDR2 is SMNVEV (reference sequence). This chain's CDR3 is CASSLNGAERETQYF. Here the CDR3 DNA reads TGTGCCAGCAGTTTAAACGGAGCAGAGAGGGAGACCCAGTACTTC.

The J gene is TRBJ2-1, the V gene TRBV19, with D perhaps being TRBD1 or TRBD2 (6 bases each). V was shortened by 1 base and J by 9 bases, with 16 bases between the two germline ends. The CDR3 loop spans 15 amino acids. Germline V gene data show CDR1 as LNHDA and CDR2 as SQIVND (reference sequence). The CDR3 is CASSIGAAQGGEQFF. The CDR3, as DNA: TGTGCCAGTAGTATAGGGGCGGCACAGGGAGGTGAGCAGTTCTTC.

This chain joins TRBV20-1 and TRBJ2-1; D is perhaps TRBD2 (6 bases). This CDR3 spans 16 amino acids. Looked up from germline, CDR1 is DFQATT and CDR2 is SNEGSKA (reference sequence). Trimming removed 3 bases from V and 6 bases from J, with 21 bases in between. The CDR3 DNA follows: TGCAGTGCTAGTCCCGTAACGGGGCTGCGGGGCAATGAGCAGTTCTTC. The encoded protein is CSASPVTGLRGNEQFF.

V and J are TRBV5-4 and TRBJ2-3; TRBD2 matches 7 bases. This CDR3 is built from 16 residues. V shed 0 bases, J shed 0 bases, and the junction held 4 bases outside the gene matches. Germline V CDR1 and CDR2: SGHNT, YYREEE (reference sequence). CDR3 in DNA: TGTGCCAGCAGCTTGGATGGGGGAGGGAGCACAGATACGCAGTATTTT. Residues: CASSLDGGGSTDTQYF.

The J gene is TRBJ1-5, the V gene TRBV28; a possible D gene is TRBD1 (5 bases). Germline V gives CDR1 MDHEN, CDR2 SYDVKM. This CDR3 is 15 amino acids long. Between the trimmed V and J ends, which lost 3 bases and 0 bases, there was a span of 9 bases. The CDR3 sequence: CASSLIRGSNQPQHF. Written as DNA, the CDR3 is TGTGCCAGCAGTTTGATAAGGGGTAGCAATCAGCCCCAGCATTTT.

V and J are TRBV30 and TRBJ2-2; possibly TRBD2 for D (6 bases). The germline V gene has CDR1 GTSNPN and CDR2 SVGIG (reference sequence). The CDR3 extends over 14 amino acids. Between the trimmed V and J ends, which lost 0 bases and 6 bases, there was a span of 11 bases. For the CDR3, the DNA is TGTGCCTGGAGTGTAGGCTGGGGGGCCGGGGAGCTGTTTTTT. This sequence encodes CAWSVGWGAGELFF.

The chain combines TRBV7-9 with TRBJ2-1, with D tentatively TRBD1 (5 bases). CDR1 and CDR2 (germline): SEHNR, FQNEAQ (reference sequence). This CDR3 contains 15 residues. The V gene lost 1 base and the J gene lost 5 bases, with 12 bases spanning the gap. DNA of the CDR3: TGTGCCAGCAGCTTAGGACAGAATCCCCACAATGAGCAGTTCTTC. It codes for CASSLGQNPHNEQFF.

The chain has TRBV10-3 and TRBJ1-2, with 8 bases lining up with TRBD1. Trimming cost V 8 bases and J 6 bases; bases outside gene matches: 5. The CDR3 runs 12 residues. Germline loops: CDR1 ENHRY, CDR2 SYGVKD. The CDR3 DNA reads as TGTGCCATCGGCAGGGGGCCGGATGGCTACACCTTC. It translates to CAIGRGPDGYTF.

As DNA, the CDR3 is TGCGCCAGCAGCTTGGGGACAGGGGGGTTTCGCAATCAGCCCCAGCATTTT. Residues: CASSLGTGGFRNQPQHF. V usage is TRBV5-1 and J usage is TRBJ1-5; 10 bases align to TRBD1. CDR1 and CDR2 (germline): SGHRS, YFSETQ. The CDR3 runs to 17 residues. V lost 0 bases and J lost 2; bases outside the gene matches: 5.

The chain carries TRBV27 and TRBJ1-5; D is undetermined. The CDR3 is made up of 13 amino acids. Between the trimmed V and J ends, which lost 8 bases and 2 bases, there was a span of 10 bases. Per germline, CDR1 MNHEY and CDR2 SMNVEV (reference sequence). For the CDR3, the DNA is TGTGCCAGCCGTAAAAGCGGCAATCAGCCCCAGCATTTT. It encodes CASRKSGNQPQHF.

The rearrangement links TRBV11-1 to TRBJ2-3; D uncertain. This CDR3 is built from 12 residues. Germline CDR1 and CDR2: SGHAT and FQDESV (reference sequence). Deletions cut 5 bases from V and 3 bases from J, with 6 bases between. CDR3 bases: TGTGCCAGCAGCCAAATAACAGATACGCAGTATTTT. Translating gives CASSQITDTQYF.

The gene calls are TRBV7-8 and TRBJ2-1; D is unclear. V was cut by 1 base and J by 1 base, with 8 bases left in between. The CDR3 is 15 residues long. Germline assignment: CDR1 SGHVS and CDR2 FQNEAQ. The CDR3 DNA is TGTGCCAGCAGCTTAGTGGGTAGTTCCTACAATGAGCAGTTCTTC. Protein: CASSLVGSSYNEQFF.

The V call is TRBV5-4, the J call TRBJ2-7; 8 positions match TRBD2. CDR1 and CDR2 from the germline V gene are SGHNT and YYREEE (reference sequence). The CDR3 is 15 amino acids. The trim removed 1 base at V and 5 bases at J, leaving 8 bases unmatched. The CDR3 sequence: CASSLPGTREHEQYF. CDR3 DNA: TGTGCCAGCAGCTTGCCCGGGACTAGGGAACACGAGCAGTACTTC.

The chain uses TRBV6-5 and TRBJ1-1, with 7 nucleotides matching TRBD1. Germline values: CDR1 MNHEY, CDR2 SVGAGI. This CDR3 spans 13 amino acids. V shed 6 bases, J shed 3 bases, and the junction held 4 bases outside the gene matches. CDR3: CASSPRGYTEAFF. The CDR3 nucleotides are TGTGCCAGCAGCCCCAGGGGGTACACTGAAGCTTTCTTT.

This clone has more than one count but fewer than ten. The chain recombines TRBV5-8 with TRBJ2-3, with 11 nucleotides matching TRBD2. V was clipped by 0 bases and J by 0 bases; unmatched bases: 0. Germline loops: CDR1 SGHTS, CDR2 YDEGEE. CDR3 length: 16 amino acids. This CDR3 reads CASSLGTSGSTDTQYF. DNA of the CDR3: TGTGCCAGCAGCTTGGGGACTAGCGGGAGCACAGATACGCAGTATTTT.

The V gene is TRBV7-2, the J gene TRBJ1-5, with D maybe TRBD1 (6 bases). V lost 5 bases and J lost 6, with 17 bases in between. Germline V gives CDR1 SGHTA, CDR2 FQGNSA. The CDR3 length is 15 residues. CDR3 protein: CASSPRGAEAQPQHF. The CDR3 DNA follows: TGTGCCAGCAGCCCACGGGGGGCTGAGGCTCAGCCCCAGCATTTT.

The CDR3 here is CSVSDRAGNTIYF. For the CDR3, the DNA is TGCAGCGTTTCTGACAGGGCTGGAAACACCATATATTTT. V and J are TRBV29-1 and TRBJ1-3; 7 bases agree with TRBD1. The CDR3 runs to 13 residues. V gave up 5 bases and J gave up 2 bases; unmatched junction bases: 3. Germline V gives CDR1 SQVTM, CDR2 ANQGSEA.

The gene calls are TRBV18 and TRBJ2-2; D is perhaps TRBD1 (6 bases). Trimming cost V 1 base and J 4 bases, with 13 bases left between them. From germline, CDR1 is KGHSH and CDR2 LQKENI. CDR3 length: 16 amino acids. The CDR3 is CASSPRLQGSTGELFF. CDR3 nucleotides: TGTGCCAGCTCACCACGGCTGCAGGGGAGCACCGGGGAGCTGTTTTTT.

V gene TRBV24-1 combines with J gene TRBJ2-1, with 16 positions matching TRBD2. CDR1 is KGHDR and CDR2 is SFDVKD in the germline V gene. J was trimmed by 1 base and V by 2 bases; bases with no gene match: 4. There are 19 residues in the CDR3. The CDR3, as DNA: TGTGCCACCAGTGATTCCGGGACTAGCGGGGGGGGTTCCTACAATGAGCAGTTCTTC. Translating it yields CATSDSGTSGGGSYNEQFF.

V is TRBV9 and J is TRBJ1-2; no reliable D call. Germline V CDR1 and CDR2: SGDLS, YYNGEE. V was trimmed by 0 bases and J by 4 bases, leaving 7 bases between them. The CDR3 is made up of 13 amino acids. The CDR3 sequence is CASSVATGYGYTF. The CDR3 DNA sequence: TGTGCCAGCAGCGTAGCAACTGGCTATGGCTACACCTTC. The full variable domain, completed using reference TRBV9 and TRBJ1-2, is DSGVTQTPKHLITATGQRVTLRCSPRSGDLSVYWYQQSLDQGLQFLIQYYNGEERAKGNILERFSAQQFPDLHSELNLSSLELGDSALYFCASSVATGYGYTFGSGTRLTVV.

The chain links TRBV24-1 to TRBJ2-1; TRBD2 might be the D (6 bases). V was trimmed by 3 bases and J by 2 bases, leaving 13 bases between them. Per the germline V gene, CDR1 is KGHDR and CDR2 is SFDVKD. The CDR3 is 16 amino acids. Written as DNA, the CDR3 is TGTGCCACCAGTGATAGTCAAGGGGAGGCCTACAATGAGCAGTTCTTC. Encoded protein: CATSDSQGEAYNEQFF.